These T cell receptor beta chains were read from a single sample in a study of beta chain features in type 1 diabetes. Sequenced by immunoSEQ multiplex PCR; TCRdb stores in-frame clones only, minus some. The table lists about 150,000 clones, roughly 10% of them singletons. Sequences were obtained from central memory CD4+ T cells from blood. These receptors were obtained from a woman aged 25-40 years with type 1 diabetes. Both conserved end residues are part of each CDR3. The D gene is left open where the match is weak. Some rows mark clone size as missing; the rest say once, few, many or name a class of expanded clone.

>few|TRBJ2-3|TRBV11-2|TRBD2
TGTGCCAGCAGCTCCGGACTAGCGGGAGACTACACAGATACGCAGTATTTT
CASSSGLAGDYTDTQYF
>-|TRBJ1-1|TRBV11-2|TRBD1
TGTGCCAGCAGCTTGACAGGGGGCTGGACTGAAGCTTTCTTT
CASSLTGGWTEAFF
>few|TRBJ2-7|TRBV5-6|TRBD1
TGTGCCAGCAGCTTGTATGCGAGGACAGGGGGCGACGAGCAGTACTTC
CASSLYARTGGDEQYF
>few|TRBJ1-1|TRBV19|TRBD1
TGTGCCAGTAGTCCCCAGGGGGCCTACACTGAAGCTTTCTTT
CASSPQGAYTEAFF
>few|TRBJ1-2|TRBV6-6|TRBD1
TGTGCCAGCAGTTACACGGGACAGCCAAATGGCTACACCTTC
CASSYTGQPNGYTF
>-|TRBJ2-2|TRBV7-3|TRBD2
TGTGCCAGCAGCTTAACCCCCTGGGTAGCGGGAGACACCGGGGAGCTGTTTTTT
CASSLTPWVAGDTGELFF
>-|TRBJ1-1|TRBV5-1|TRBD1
TGCGCCAGCAGCATGCTACAGGGGAGGAGAGGTGAAGCTTTCTTT
CASSMLQGRRGEAFF
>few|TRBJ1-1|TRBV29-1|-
TGCAGCGTTGTGATCAGGCCGGGGACTGAAGCTTTCTTT
CSVVIRPGTEAFF
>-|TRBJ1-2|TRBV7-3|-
TGTGCCAGCAGCTTAGGCAAGAACTATGGCTACACCTTC
CASSLGKNYGYTF
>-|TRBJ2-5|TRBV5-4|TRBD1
TGTGCCAGCAGCGCGGTGACAGGGGTCGAAGAGACCCAGTACTTC
CASSAVTGVEETQYF